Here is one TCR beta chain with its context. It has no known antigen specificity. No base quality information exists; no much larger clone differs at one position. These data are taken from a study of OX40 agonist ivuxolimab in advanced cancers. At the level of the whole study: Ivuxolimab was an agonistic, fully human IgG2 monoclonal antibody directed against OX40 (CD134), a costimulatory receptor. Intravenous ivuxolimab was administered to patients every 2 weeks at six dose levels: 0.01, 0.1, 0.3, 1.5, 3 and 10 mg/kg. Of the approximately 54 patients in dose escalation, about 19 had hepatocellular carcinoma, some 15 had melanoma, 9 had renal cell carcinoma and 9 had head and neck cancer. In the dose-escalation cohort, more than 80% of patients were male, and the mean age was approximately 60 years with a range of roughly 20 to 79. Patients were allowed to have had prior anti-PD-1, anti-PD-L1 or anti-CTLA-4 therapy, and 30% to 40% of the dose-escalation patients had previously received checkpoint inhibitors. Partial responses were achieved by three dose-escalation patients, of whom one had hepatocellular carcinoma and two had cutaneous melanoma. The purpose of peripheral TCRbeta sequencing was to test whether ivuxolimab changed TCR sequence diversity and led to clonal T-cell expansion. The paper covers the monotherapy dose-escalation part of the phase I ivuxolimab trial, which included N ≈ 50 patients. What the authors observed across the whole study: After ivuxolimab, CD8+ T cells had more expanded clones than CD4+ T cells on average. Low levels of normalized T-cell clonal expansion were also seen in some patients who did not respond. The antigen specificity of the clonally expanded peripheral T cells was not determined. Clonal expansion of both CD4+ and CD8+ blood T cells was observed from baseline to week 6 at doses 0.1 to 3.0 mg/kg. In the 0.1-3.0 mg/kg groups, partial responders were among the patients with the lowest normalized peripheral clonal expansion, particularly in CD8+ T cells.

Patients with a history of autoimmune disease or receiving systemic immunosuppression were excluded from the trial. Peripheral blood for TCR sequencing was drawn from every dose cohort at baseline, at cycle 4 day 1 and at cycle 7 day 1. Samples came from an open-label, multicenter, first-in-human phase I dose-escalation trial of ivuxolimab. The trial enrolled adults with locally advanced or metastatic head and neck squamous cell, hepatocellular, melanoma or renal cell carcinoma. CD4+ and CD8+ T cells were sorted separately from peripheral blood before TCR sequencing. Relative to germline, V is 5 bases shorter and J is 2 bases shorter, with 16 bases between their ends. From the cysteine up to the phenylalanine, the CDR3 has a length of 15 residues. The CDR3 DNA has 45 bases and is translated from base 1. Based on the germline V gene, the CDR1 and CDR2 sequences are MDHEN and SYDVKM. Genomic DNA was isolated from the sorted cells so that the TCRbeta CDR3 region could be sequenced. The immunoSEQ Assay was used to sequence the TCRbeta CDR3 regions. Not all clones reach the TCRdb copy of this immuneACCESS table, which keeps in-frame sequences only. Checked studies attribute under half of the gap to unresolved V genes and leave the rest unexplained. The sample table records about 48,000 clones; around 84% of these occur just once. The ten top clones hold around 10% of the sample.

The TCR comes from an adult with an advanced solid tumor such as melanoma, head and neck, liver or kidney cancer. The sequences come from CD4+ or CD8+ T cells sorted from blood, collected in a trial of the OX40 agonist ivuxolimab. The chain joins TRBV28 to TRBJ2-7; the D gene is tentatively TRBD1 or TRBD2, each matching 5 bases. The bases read TGTGCCAGCAGTCCCCGGGGCGGGTCCCCCTACGAGCAGTACTTC. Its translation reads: CASSPRGGSPYEQYF.